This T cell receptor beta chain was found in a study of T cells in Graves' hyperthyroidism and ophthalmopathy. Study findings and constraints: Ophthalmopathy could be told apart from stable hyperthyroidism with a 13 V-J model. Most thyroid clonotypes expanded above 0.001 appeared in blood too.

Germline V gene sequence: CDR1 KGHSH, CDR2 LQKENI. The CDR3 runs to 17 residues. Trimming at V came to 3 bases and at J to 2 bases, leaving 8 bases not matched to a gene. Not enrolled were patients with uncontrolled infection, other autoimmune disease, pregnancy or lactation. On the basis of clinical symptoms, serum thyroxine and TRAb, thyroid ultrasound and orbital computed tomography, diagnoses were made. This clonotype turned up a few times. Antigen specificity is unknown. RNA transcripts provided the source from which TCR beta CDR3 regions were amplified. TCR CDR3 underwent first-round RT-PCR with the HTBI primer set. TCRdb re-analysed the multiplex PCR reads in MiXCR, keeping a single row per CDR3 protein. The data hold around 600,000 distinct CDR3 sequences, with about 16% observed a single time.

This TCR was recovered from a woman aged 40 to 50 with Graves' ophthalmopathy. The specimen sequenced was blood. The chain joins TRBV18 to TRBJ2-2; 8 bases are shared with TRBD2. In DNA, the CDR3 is TGTGCCAGCTCACCGCTCAGGACTAGCATTAACACCGGGGAGCTGTTTTTT. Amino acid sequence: CASSPLRTSINTGELFF.